The subject of this entry is one T cell receptor beta chain. Its antigen is unidentified. On sorted subsets, replicate PCRs used 200 to 250 ng DNA, or 30,000 or so T cell genomes. Clones were read by immunoSEQ multiplex PCR, and TCRdb kept only the in-frame ones, dropping some. Of millions of clones in the sample, more than 85% were seen once. The entry originates in a study of shared clonotypes between healthy human individuals. General study points: Represented diversity (both genetic and exposure-history) was limited by the small number of donors. Sequencing depth was predicted to influence how clonotypes are shared among donors.

Naive-designated CD8 cells lacked CD45RO, were positively enriched for CCR7, and omitted terminally differentiated effector memory CD45RA+ cells. V shed 1 base and J 2 bases; nucleotides not matched to a gene: 2. There are 14 residues in the CDR3. Germline values: CDR1 MGHDK, CDR2 SYGVNS. The sequenced material came from naive CD8+ T cells from PBMCs. This receptor was identified in a man aged 18 to 29 in good health. Some clones in this sample may be carry-over from other donors' samples. The rearrangement uses TRBV25-1 and TRBJ2-7, with 7 bases identical to TRBD1. CDR3 loop: CASSEWGTAYEQYF. The CDR3 bases are TGTGCCAGCAGTGAATGGGGGACAGCCTACGAGCAGTACTTC.